These T cell receptor beta chains were read from a single sample in a study of blood T cell repertoires in COVID-19. Only in-frame clones appear in the TCRdb table, and some are missing; sequencing was by immunoSEQ multiplex PCR. The data show around 300,000 clones, approximately 86% seen once. The sample comprised PBMCs or T cells enriched from blood (not recorded which). These receptors came from a woman aged 18-29 years who had recovered from COVID-19. The CDR3 runs from the conserved cysteine through the conserved F or W.

CDR3aa: CASSPVLGGGSGTDTQYF
j_gene: TRBJ2-3
v_gene: TRBV9

CDR3aa: CATRPRATSYEQYF
j_gene: TRBJ2-7
v_gene: TRBV15

CDR3aa: CASSLFSGWDGAYEQYF
j_gene: TRBJ2-7
v_gene: TRBV5-1

CDR3aa: CASSEGTGGFIGELFF
j_gene: TRBJ2-2
v_gene: TRBV9

CDR3aa: CASSAEIGAGYTF
j_gene: TRBJ1-2
v_gene: TRBV2

CDR3aa: CACTSPGGGNQPQHF
j_gene: TRBJ1-5
v_gene: TRBV30

CDR3aa: CASSPSAGGINQPQHF
j_gene: TRBJ1-5
v_gene: TRBV9

CDR3aa: CASSLGRTPLHF
j_gene: TRBJ1-6
v_gene: TRBV5-8

CDR3aa: CASSEVGQYGYTF
j_gene: TRBJ1-2
v_gene: TRBV2

CDR3aa: CASSLRAAYYGYTF
j_gene: TRBJ1-2
v_gene: TRBV11-2

CDR3aa: CASSYLRGGPYNEQFF
j_gene: TRBJ2-1
v_gene: TRBV6-5

CDR3aa: CASTVLAGDTYEQYF
j_gene: TRBJ2-7
v_gene: TRBV19

CDR3aa: CSVAETGIGNQPQHF
j_gene: TRBJ1-5
v_gene: TRBV29-1

CDR3aa: CSVDGGVDTGELFF
j_gene: TRBJ2-2
v_gene: TRBV29-1

CDR3aa: CASSSTGVGTDTQYF
j_gene: TRBJ2-3
v_gene: TRBV2

CDR3aa: CASSQDYRGLSNYGYTF
j_gene: TRBJ1-2
v_gene: TRBV14

CDR3aa: CASSQVGQGHYF
j_gene: TRBJ2-7
v_gene: TRBV3-1/TRBV3-2

CDR3aa: CASTGGASETQYF
j_gene: TRBJ2-5
v_gene: TRBV6-5

CDR3aa: CASSPRQETNYGYTF
j_gene: TRBJ1-2
v_gene: TRBV3-1/TRBV3-2

CDR3aa: CASSLWGTREGETQYF
j_gene: TRBJ2-5
v_gene: TRBV7-9

CDR3aa: CASGLIKETQYF
j_gene: TRBJ2-5
v_gene: TRBV12-5

CDR3aa: CASSPLGQVISGYTF
j_gene: TRBJ1-2
v_gene: TRBV14

CDR3aa: CASSRQLNYGYTF
j_gene: TRBJ1-2
v_gene: TRBV19

CDR3aa: CASSVRTGRQPQHF
j_gene: TRBJ1-5
v_gene: TRBV2

CDR3aa: CASSLIDRLEQYF
j_gene: TRBJ2-7
v_gene: TRBV5-6

CDR3aa: CASSLYGGEVENEQFF
j_gene: TRBJ2-1
v_gene: TRBV7-9

CDR3aa: CASSFSGGPRYEQYF
j_gene: TRBJ2-7
v_gene: TRBV5-5

CDR3aa: CASSYSISAGFSHTIPYEQYF
j_gene: TRBJ2-7
v_gene: TRBV6-2/TRBV6-3

CDR3aa: CASSYAPSGRAWAEAFF
j_gene: TRBJ1-1
v_gene: TRBV6-2/TRBV6-3

CDR3aa: CASSLSSREKLFF
j_gene: TRBJ1-4
v_gene: TRBV27

CDR3aa: CASSQGAGNSPLHF
j_gene: TRBJ1-6
v_gene: TRBV4-1

CDR3aa: CASSQVGLAGVVTQYF
j_gene: TRBJ2-5
v_gene: TRBV4-1

CDR3aa: CASSLGQGNGNTIYF
j_gene: TRBJ1-3
v_gene: TRBV7-6

CDR3aa: CASSMSLANDEQFF
j_gene: TRBJ2-1
v_gene: TRBV19

CDR3aa: CASSAPGQANTEAFF
j_gene: TRBJ1-1
v_gene: TRBV4-2

CDR3aa: CASSLRSTVPTGELFF
j_gene: TRBJ2-2
v_gene: TRBV7-2

CDR3aa: CASSTSAVIDYGYTF
j_gene: TRBJ1-2
v_gene: TRBV9

CDR3aa: CASSTPTGPSSGYTF
j_gene: TRBJ1-2
v_gene: TRBV6-5

CDR3aa: CASSQPLRLVRLQETQYF
j_gene: TRBJ2-5
v_gene: TRBV3-1/TRBV3-2

CDR3aa: CASSRGYNEQFF
j_gene: TRBJ2-1
v_gene: TRBV11-3

CDR3aa: CASSTRQGWYYGYTF
j_gene: TRBJ1-2
v_gene: TRBV7-8

CDR3aa: CASSNRAHQPQHF
j_gene: TRBJ1-5
v_gene: TRBV19

CDR3aa: CASSDRQGGSQPQHF
j_gene: TRBJ1-5
v_gene: TRBV18

CDR3aa: CASSQIYGSSYGYTF
j_gene: TRBJ1-2
v_gene: TRBV3-1/TRBV3-2

CDR3aa: CASSQRQDNTEAFF
j_gene: TRBJ1-1
v_gene: TRBV18

CDR3aa: CASSQDPRTSGRRSYEQYF
j_gene: TRBJ2-7
v_gene: TRBV3-1/TRBV3-2

CDR3aa: CASSYALAGDLNTGELFF
j_gene: TRBJ2-2
v_gene: TRBV6-2/TRBV6-3

CDR3aa: CASSLRDRPLGEQYF
j_gene: TRBJ2-7
v_gene: TRBV11-2

CDR3aa: CASSLIRGDTQYF
j_gene: TRBJ2-3
v_gene: TRBV4-1

CDR3aa: CASSIEKENQPQHF
j_gene: TRBJ1-5
v_gene: TRBV19

CDR3aa: CASSLMGLAAREQYF
j_gene: TRBJ2-7
v_gene: TRBV27

CDR3aa: CASSYSAAGWGYTF
j_gene: TRBJ1-2
v_gene: TRBV6-5

CDR3aa: CASMATSALSGEQFF
j_gene: TRBJ2-1
v_gene: TRBV2

CDR3aa: CASSELLEEIHNEQFF
j_gene: TRBJ2-1
v_gene: TRBV6-1

CDR3aa: CASRAAGGRSTDTQYF
j_gene: TRBJ2-3
v_gene: TRBV7-2

CDR3aa: CASRRIGGLQIRDEQFF
j_gene: TRBJ2-1
v_gene: TRBV5-1

CDR3aa: CASSLSRSNHNEQFF
j_gene: TRBJ2-1
v_gene: TRBV27